This T cell receptor (beta chain) stems from a study of blood T cell repertoires in COVID-19 (dated by TCRdb to the early 2020s). In terms of the full investigation: Samples covering the acute and convalescent phases of COVID-19 were provided by collaborators in the United States, Italy and Spain. Where available, HLA class I and class II types were taken from metadata supplied by the sample provider and were not determined by assay-based typing. Subjects who had been exposed to COVID-19, were actively infected with it, or had recovered from it provided the deeply sampled blood TCRbeta repertoires that made up the dataset. A freely available public database, intended as a resource for researchers studying the immune response to SARS-CoV-2, is where the repertoires were released. The prospective study material was composed of cDNA or gDNA derived from T cells, B-cell-depleted T cells, or PBMCs. The samples were drawn from two sources: the first 160 participants of the ongoing ImmuneRACE study, and over 950 subjects contributed by 6 global collaborators. The sample metadata nearly always contained a de-identified subject ID, COVID-19 status, age in years and sex. General conclusions and limits of the study: The amount of clinical and demographic metadata varied by source and participant and was provided uncurated.

In regard to this clone: Its antigen is still unknown. No much larger clone exists at a distance of one base, and base qualities are not known.

Participants in the prospective study were aged 18 to 89 years, lived in about two dozen United States geographic areas, and enrolled through a virtual design. In the prospective study, participants were assigned to cohorts based on the clinical history participants reported in a screening survey and a study questionnaire. Mobile phlebotomists in the prospective study collected whole blood, serum and a nasopharyngeal or oropharyngeal swab from every participant. Prospective study participants could optionally give additional blood draws and questionnaires over an approximately two-month period. Before DNA extraction, prospective study blood samples were shipped either frozen or at room temperature. The immunoSEQ Assay, a bias-controlled multiplex PCR, was used to amplify TCRbeta CDR3 regions from genomic DNA. In the paper's pipeline: Within the assay, amplification of reference gene primers was used to estimate how many nucleated cells each sample contained. Sequence reads were collapsed and filtered to measure the absolute abundance of every unique TCRbeta CDR3 rearrangement. For each sample, productive Simpson clonality was calculated by taking the square root of Simpson's diversity index across productive rearrangements. The table comes from immuneACCESS by way of TCRdb, which keeps in-frame sequences with V and J called. Part of the clones is missing from these tables; in studies checked, under half for an unresolved V gene and the rest for unknown reasons. That table gives V, J and clone size, and the DNA gave D and trimming. Within this sample are under 150,000 clones, with approximately 87% of them counted one time only. Jointly, the top ten make up 0.95% to 1.5% of the sample.

Inclusive of the bounding cysteine and phenylalanine, the CDR3 is 12 residues long. The retained sequence is limited to the CDR3, 36 bases, with the frame set at the first base. The V end loses 6 bases and the J end loses 5 bases, and a stretch of 11 bases separates them. CDR1 and CDR2 are drawn from the germline V gene: MDHEN, SYDVKM. The sample consisted of PBMCs or T cells enriched from blood (not recorded which). The source of this sequence is a woman aged 25 to 39 with acute COVID-19. The rearrangement joined TRBV28 to TRBJ2-7; D gene: possibly TRBD1, on 6 matching bases. The bases are TGTGCCAGCAGCTCCCCAGGGGACGAGCAGTACTTC. Translated, this gives CASSSPGDEQYF. This CDR3, with the reference TRBV28 and TRBJ2-7 proteins standing in past its ends, gives the full variable domain DVKVTQSSRYLVKRTGEKVFLECVQDMDHENMFWYRQDPGLGLRLIYFSYDVKMKEKGDIPEGYSVSREKKERFSLILESASTNQTSMYLCASSSPGDEQYFGPGTRLTVT.